Listed below are T cell receptor beta chains from one sample, sequenced in a study of blood T cell repertoires in COVID-19. Sequenced by immunoSEQ multiplex PCR; TCRdb stores in-frame clones only, minus some. The data contain hundreds of thousands of clones, 75% to 90% of them singletons. The source material was PBMCs or T cells enriched from blood (not recorded which). The receptors were gathered from a man aged 30 to 45 who had recovered from COVID-19. Both conserved end residues are part of each CDR3. D genes are given only for firm matches. Rows may omit the clone size; those that give it use once, few, many or a size class.

V gene: TRBV10-3
clone size: -
J gene: TRBJ1-1
D gene: -
CDR3 protein: CAITKTPQGGTEAFF
CDR3 DNA: TGTGCCATCACCAAAACCCCCCAGGGAGGAACTGAAGCTTTCTTT

V gene: TRBV5-8
clone size: -
J gene: TRBJ2-2
D gene: -
CDR3 protein: CASSYGYHSTGELFF
CDR3 DNA: TGTGCCAGCAGCTATGGTTACCATAGCACCGGGGAGCTGTTTTTT

V gene: TRBV27
clone size: -
J gene: TRBJ2-1
D gene: -
CDR3 protein: CASKGSGATDLLPQFF
CDR3 DNA: TGTGCCAGCAAAGGGTCAGGGGCTACAGATCTCTTACCGCAGTTCTTC

V gene: TRBV3-1/TRBV3-2
clone size: -
J gene: TRBJ2-7
D gene: TRBD2
CDR3 protein: CASSTSGVPYEQYF
CDR3 DNA: TGTGCCAGCAGCACTAGCGGAGTACCCTACGAGCAGTACTTC

V gene: TRBV4-2
clone size: -
J gene: TRBJ1-6
D gene: TRBD1
CDR3 protein: CASSSTTDRVRGSPLHF
CDR3 DNA: TGTGCCAGCAGCTCTACTACGGACAGGGTGAGGGGTTCACCCCTCCACTTT

V gene: TRBV28
clone size: -
J gene: TRBJ1-5
D gene: TRBD1
CDR3 protein: CASRGTGWEQPQHF
CDR3 DNA: TGTGCCAGCAGAGGGACAGGGTGGGAACAGCCCCAGCATTTT

V gene: TRBV7-7
clone size: once
J gene: TRBJ2-5
D gene: TRBD1
CDR3 protein: CASSLAGQGLQETQYF
CDR3 DNA: TGTGCCAGCAGCTTAGCCGGACAGGGTCTCCAAGAGACCCAGTACTTC

V gene: TRBV5-4
clone size: -
J gene: TRBJ2-3
D gene: TRBD1
CDR3 protein: CASSFPTGGTDTQYF
CDR3 DNA: TGTGCCAGCAGCTTTCCGACAGGGGGCACAGATACGCAGTATTTT

V gene: TRBV19
clone size: -
J gene: TRBJ2-5
D gene: TRBD2
CDR3 protein: CASKRGEGQETQYF
CDR3 DNA: TGTGCCAGTAAGCGCGGGGAGGGACAAGAGACCCAGTACTTC

V gene: TRBV18
clone size: -
J gene: TRBJ2-2
D gene: TRBD2
CDR3 protein: CASSQRTSGSGGGELFF
CDR3 DNA: TGTGCCAGCTCACAACGGACTAGCGGGAGTGGTGGCGGGGAGCTGTTTTTT

V gene: TRBV6-5
clone size: -
J gene: TRBJ1-2
D gene: -
CDR3 protein: CASSSNRQIYGYTF
CDR3 DNA: TGTGCCAGCAGTTCGAACAGGCAAATCTATGGCTACACCTTC

V gene: TRBV15
clone size: once
J gene: TRBJ2-7
D gene: TRBD2
CDR3 protein: CATSRVAGVYEQYF
CDR3 DNA: TGTGCCACCAGCAGAGTAGCGGGAGTGTACGAGCAGTACTTC

V gene: TRBV3-1/TRBV3-2
clone size: -
J gene: TRBJ1-6
D gene: TRBD1
CDR3 protein: CASSQAGEGTGDSPLHF
CDR3 DNA: TGTGCCAGCAGCCAAGCGGGGGAGGGGACAGGGGATTCACCCCTCCACTTT

V gene: TRBV28
clone size: -
J gene: TRBJ2-5
D gene: TRBD1
CDR3 protein: CASSSNRDSPRETQYF
CDR3 DNA: TGTGCCAGCAGTTCCAACCGGGACAGTCCACGGGAGACCCAGTACTTC

V gene: TRBV10-2
clone size: -
J gene: TRBJ1-5
D gene: TRBD1
CDR3 protein: CASRPGTGGARQPQHF
CDR3 DNA: TGCGCCAGCAGGCCAGGGACAGGGGGCGCGCGGCAGCCCCAGCATTTT

V gene: TRBV2
clone size: few
J gene: TRBJ2-7
D gene: TRBD1
CDR3 protein: CASRGQVYEQYF
CDR3 DNA: TGTGCCAGCAGGGGACAGGTTTACGAGCAGTACTTC

V gene: TRBV12-3/TRBV12-4
clone size: -
J gene: TRBJ1-5
D gene: TRBD1
CDR3 protein: CASNFGDRQPQHF
CDR3 DNA: TGTGCCAGCAACTTCGGGGACAGGCAGCCCCAGCATTTT

V gene: TRBV18
clone size: -
J gene: TRBJ1-1
D gene: -
CDR3 protein: CASSPRMVGETEAFF
CDR3 DNA: TGTGCCAGCTCACCAAGGATGGTCGGGGAAACTGAAGCTTTCTTT

V gene: TRBV5-4
clone size: -
J gene: TRBJ2-7
D gene: -
CDR3 protein: CASSLVAAGSYEQYF
CDR3 DNA: TGTGCCAGCAGCTTGGTTGCAGCGGGTTCCTACGAGCAGTACTTC

V gene: TRBV28
clone size: -
J gene: TRBJ1-2
D gene: TRBD1
CDR3 protein: CASSPDRGYGYTF
CDR3 DNA: TGTGCCAGCAGTCCGGACAGGGGGTATGGCTACACCTTC

V gene: TRBV7-9
clone size: -
J gene: TRBJ1-5
D gene: -
CDR3 protein: CASSSSSNQPQHF
CDR3 DNA: TGTGCCAGCAGCTCTAGTAGCAATCAGCCCCAGCATTTT

V gene: TRBV5-1
clone size: -
J gene: TRBJ2-7
D gene: TRBD1
CDR3 protein: CASSESGTGIDEQYF
CDR3 DNA: TGCGCCAGCAGCGAATCCGGGACAGGGATAGACGAGCAGTACTTC

V gene: TRBV27
clone size: -
J gene: TRBJ2-1
D gene: TRBD2
CDR3 protein: CASSSGLAGGFYNEQFF
CDR3 DNA: TGTGCCAGCAGTAGTGGTTTAGCGGGAGGGTTTTACAATGAGCAGTTCTTC

V gene: TRBV19
clone size: -
J gene: TRBJ2-3
D gene: -
CDR3 protein: CASSLLFISSSTDTQYF
CDR3 DNA: TGTGCCAGTAGTCTACTTTTCATATCCTCTAGCACAGATACGCAGTATTTT

V gene: TRBV12-5
clone size: few
J gene: TRBJ2-2
D gene: -
CDR3 protein: CASGPDLIGTGELFF
CDR3 DNA: TGTGCTAGTGGTCCGGACTTGATCGGCACCGGGGAGCTGTTTTTT

V gene: TRBV28
clone size: -
J gene: TRBJ1-1
D gene: -
CDR3 protein: CASSFLGARIAEAFF
CDR3 DNA: TGTGCCAGCAGTTTTTTGGGGGCGCGAATTGCTGAAGCTTTCTTT

V gene: TRBV5-1
clone size: -
J gene: TRBJ2-2
D gene: TRBD2
CDR3 protein: CASSSGTSGTGELFF
CDR3 DNA: TGCGCCAGCAGCTCCGGGACTAGCGGCACCGGGGAGCTGTTTTTT

V gene: TRBV28
clone size: once
J gene: TRBJ2-5
D gene: -
CDR3 protein: CASSLLTIETQYF
CDR3 DNA: TGTGCCAGCAGTCTACTCACGATTGAGACCCAGTACTTC

V gene: TRBV7-8
clone size: -
J gene: TRBJ2-7
D gene: TRBD1
CDR3 protein: CASKIPGGGSYEQYF
CDR3 DNA: TGTGCCAGCAAGATACCAGGGGGCGGTTCCTACGAGCAGTACTTC

V gene: TRBV27
clone size: once
J gene: TRBJ1-2
D gene: TRBD1
CDR3 protein: CASSFDRGYGYTF
CDR3 DNA: TGTGCCAGCAGTTTTGACAGGGGCTATGGCTACACCTTC

V gene: TRBV6-6
clone size: -
J gene: TRBJ1-2
D gene: -
CDR3 protein: CASTYGGTGYTF
CDR3 DNA: TGTGCCAGCACCTACGGGGGGACAGGCTACACCTTC

V gene: TRBV5-1
clone size: -
J gene: TRBJ2-7
D gene: TRBD1
CDR3 protein: CASSLGTGGYEQYF
CDR3 DNA: TGCGCCAGCAGCTTGGGGACAGGGGGTTACGAGCAGTACTTC

V gene: TRBV18
clone size: -
J gene: TRBJ1-1
D gene: TRBD1
CDR3 protein: CASSPGTGLFEAFF
CDR3 DNA: TGTGCCAGCTCACCAGGGACAGGGCTCTTCGAAGCTTTCTTT

V gene: TRBV28
clone size: -
J gene: TRBJ2-5
D gene: TRBD1
CDR3 protein: CASSAPGTGSQETQYF
CDR3 DNA: TGTGCCAGCAGTGCCCCCGGGACAGGGTCCCAAGAGACCCAGTACTTC

V gene: TRBV28
clone size: -
J gene: TRBJ1-1
D gene: TRBD1
CDR3 protein: CASSLPTGVAEAFF
CDR3 DNA: TGTGCCAGCAGTCTCCCCACAGGGGTCGCTGAAGCTTTCTTT

V gene: TRBV5-1
clone size: -
J gene: TRBJ1-1
D gene: -
CDR3 protein: CASSPGQPRMNTEAFF
CDR3 DNA: TGCGCCAGCAGCCCCGGACAGCCGAGAATGAACACTGAAGCTTTCTTT

V gene: TRBV10-1
clone size: -
J gene: TRBJ2-2
D gene: -
CDR3 protein: CASRETNTGELFF
CDR3 DNA: TGCGCCAGCCGCGAAACGAACACCGGGGAGCTGTTTTTT

V gene: TRBV5-5
clone size: -
J gene: TRBJ2-5
D gene: TRBD1
CDR3 protein: CASSPGTGGETQYF
CDR3 DNA: TGTGCCAGCAGCCCGGGGACAGGGGGAGAGACCCAGTACTTC

V gene: TRBV11-2
clone size: -
J gene: TRBJ2-1
D gene: -
CDR3 protein: CASSFGRDALGEQFF
CDR3 DNA: TGTGCCAGCAGCTTCGGCAGGGATGCGCTCGGTGAGCAGTTCTTC

V gene: TRBV11-2
clone size: -
J gene: TRBJ2-7
D gene: TRBD2
CDR3 protein: CASSLELAGAYEQYF
CDR3 DNA: TGTGCCAGCAGCTTAGAACTAGCGGGAGCCTACGAGCAGTACTTC

V gene: TRBV20-1
clone size: -
J gene: TRBJ2-1
D gene: TRBD2
CDR3 protein: CSASGRLADNEQFF
CDR3 DNA: TGCAGTGCTAGTGGTCGACTAGCGGACAATGAGCAGTTCTTC

V gene: TRBV29-1
clone size: -
J gene: TRBJ2-7
D gene: TRBD1
CDR3 protein: CSVGGQGLMEQYF
CDR3 DNA: TGCAGCGTTGGGGGACAGGGGCTTATGGAGCAGTACTTC

V gene: TRBV7-9
clone size: -
J gene: TRBJ1-6
D gene: -
CDR3 protein: CASSSGNSPLHF
CDR3 DNA: TGTGCCAGCAGCTCAGGAAATTCACCCCTCCACTTT

V gene: TRBV15
clone size: -
J gene: TRBJ2-5
D gene: -
CDR3 protein: CATSRDVDSGPQETQYF
CDR3 DNA: TGTGCCACCAGCAGAGATGTGGACAGTGGTCCCCAAGAGACCCAGTACTTC

V gene: TRBV28
clone size: -
J gene: TRBJ1-2
D gene: -
CDR3 protein: CASSPTPGSVYGYTF
CDR3 DNA: TGTGCCAGCAGTCCTACCCCCGGGAGTGTATACGGCTACACCTTC

V gene: TRBV24-1
clone size: -
J gene: TRBJ2-5
D gene: -
CDR3 protein: CATSSRQQETQYF
CDR3 DNA: TGTGCCACCAGTAGTAGACAGCAAGAGACCCAGTACTTC

V gene: TRBV6-5
clone size: -
J gene: TRBJ2-2
D gene: -
CDR3 protein: CASRQERHTGELFF
CDR3 DNA: TGTGCCAGTAGGCAGGAGCGGCACACCGGGGAGCTGTTTTTT

V gene: TRBV5-6
clone size: once
J gene: TRBJ2-5
D gene: TRBD2
CDR3 protein: CASHMGAGAETQYF
CDR3 DNA: TGTGCCAGTCATATGGGAGCGGGAGCAGAGACCCAGTACTTC

V gene: TRBV5-1
clone size: -
J gene: TRBJ2-6
D gene: -
CDR3 protein: CASSFSEASGANVLTF
CDR3 DNA: TGCGCCAGCAGCTTTTCCGAGGCCTCTGGGGCCAACGTCCTGACTTTC

V gene: TRBV12-3/TRBV12-4
clone size: -
J gene: TRBJ2-2
D gene: -
CDR3 protein: CASAFDPGGELFF
CDR3 DNA: TGTGCCAGCGCATTCGACCCCGGGGGGGAGCTGTTTTTT

V gene: TRBV18
clone size: -
J gene: TRBJ1-1
D gene: -
CDR3 protein: CASSPRELITEAFF
CDR3 DNA: TGTGCCAGCTCACCGAGAGAGCTTATTACTGAAGCTTTCTTT

V gene: TRBV9
clone size: -
J gene: TRBJ2-2
D gene: TRBD2
CDR3 protein: CASSVGLAGENTGELFF
CDR3 DNA: TGTGCCAGCAGCGTAGGTCTAGCGGGAGAGAACACCGGGGAGCTGTTTTTT

V gene: TRBV10-1
clone size: -
J gene: TRBJ2-2
D gene: -
CDR3 protein: CASSQGTGELFF
CDR3 DNA: TGCGCCAGCAGCCAGGGCACCGGGGAGCTGTTTTTT

V gene: TRBV6-5
clone size: -
J gene: TRBJ1-1
D gene: -
CDR3 protein: CASSRQVNTEAFF
CDR3 DNA: TGTGCCAGCAGTAGACAGGTGAACACTGAAGCTTTCTTT

V gene: TRBV2
clone size: -
J gene: TRBJ2-7
D gene: TRBD2
CDR3 protein: CASNSGGTYEQYF
CDR3 DNA: TGTGCCAGCAACTCCGGGGGGACCTACGAGCAGTACTTC

V gene: TRBV19
clone size: -
J gene: TRBJ1-2
D gene: -
CDR3 protein: CASSIGGGYGYTF
CDR3 DNA: TGTGCCAGTAGTATAGGCGGGGGTTATGGCTACACCTTC

V gene: TRBV11-2
clone size: -
J gene: TRBJ2-3
D gene: -
CDR3 protein: CASSLEERVVQYF
CDR3 DNA: TGTGCCAGCAGCTTAGAAGAGCGGGTTGTGCAGTATTTT